This TCR beta chain was observed in a study of cytomegalovirus exposure and HLA in healthy donors. Primers included in the PCR were 60 Vbeta and 13 Jbeta primers. Produced via immunoSEQ multiplex PCR; TCRdb's table is partial and in-frame only. This repertoire shows 130,000 to 150,000 clones, around 80% found once; its top ten account for 5.5% to 6%. V was trimmed by 1 base and J by 5 bases, leaving 12 bases between them. This CDR3 has 16 residues. CDR1 and CDR2 (germline): MGHRA, YSYEKL. This clone was seen just once. Sequenced sample: PBMCs. V and J are TRBV4-1 and TRBJ1-6; no firm D call. This clonotype was sampled from a man aged 30 to 39 in good health and CMV-seropositive. The CDR3 protein is CASSQGGDYHNSPLHF. CDR3 nucleotides: TGCGCCAGCAGCCAAGGAGGAGATTACCATAATTCACCCCTCCACTTT.